The 4 T cell receptor beta chains reported below all come from one sample, sequenced in a study of cytomegalovirus exposure and HLA in healthy donors. The PCR was carried out with 60 Vbeta primers and 13 Jbeta primers. TCRdb's table, derived via immunoSEQ multiplex PCR, lists solely in-frame clones and lacks some. The sample has fewer than 110,000 clones, around 77% seen once. The sequenced sample consisted of PBMCs. These receptors originate from a male donor in good health and CMV-seronegative.

The J gene is TRBJ2-5, the V gene TRBV30, with TRBD1 identical over 9 bases. The DNA end is a closer match to TRBJ2-7, so the J assignment may be wrong. The CDR3 has 14 amino acids. Looked up from germline, CDR1 is GTSNPN and CDR2 is SVGIG (reference sequence). The chain's CDR3 is CAWRNRDRALEQYF. The CDR3 coding sequence is TGTGCCTGGAGAAACCGGGACAGGGCCCTCGAGCAGTACTTC.

This clone was observed a single time. This chain connects TRBV5-1 to TRBJ2-1; perhaps TRBD2 as D (6 bases). Germline V CDR1 and CDR2: SGHRS, YFSETQ. V was shortened by 4 bases and J by 6 bases, with 8 bases between the two germline ends. CDR3 length equals 12 residues. The DNA of the CDR3 is TGCGCCAGCAGCGATAGCGGCAATGAGCAGTTCTTC. Amino acids: CASSDSGNEQFF.

This chain uses TRBV30 with TRBJ1-1; 7 nucleotides align to TRBD1. Germline V gives CDR1 GTSNPN, CDR2 SVGIG (reference sequence). The CDR3 has 14 residues. With V trimmed by 3 bases and J by 4 bases, 8 bases remained unmatched. CDR3 coding DNA: TGTGCCTGGAGCGATGACAGGGTATTCACTGAAGCTTTCTTT. Translated: CAWSDDRVFTEAFF.

This clone showed up just once. The rearrangement links TRBV30 to TRBJ2-7, with 9 nucleotides matching TRBD1. CDR3 length equals 13 residues. V was clipped by 4 bases and J by 4 bases; unmatched bases: 5. Germline values: CDR1 GTSNPN, CDR2 SVGIG (reference sequence). This CDR3 is CAWTTGTGYEQYF. The CDR3 nucleotides read TGTGCCTGGACAACCGGGACAGGGTACGAGCAGTACTTC.